This T cell receptor (beta chain) originates from a study of brain T cells in children with intractable seizures. The repertoire was sequenced with immunoSEQ multiplex PCR; TCRdb's copy has only in-frame clones and lacks some. The table includes 95,000 to 120,000 clones, 90% to 95% detected once. The CDR3 has 16 residues. V shed 0 bases and J shed 8 bases, with 19 bases lying between them. CDR1 is MNHNS and CDR2 is SASEGT in the germline V gene. The V call is TRBV6-1, the J call TRBJ1-2; D may be TRBD1 (5 bases). The sample was peripheral blood, taken at surgery. The receptor comes from a boy under two years old with hemimegalencephaly and intractable seizures. DNA of the CDR3: TGTGCCAGCAGTGAAGCGCGAGGGCAGGGTTTTGGGGGCTACACCTTC. This codes for CASSEARGQGFGGYTF.